The present entry profiles one T cell receptor (beta chain) with its context. What it binds is not known. These data belong to a study of cytomegalovirus exposure and HLA in healthy donors. Study conclusions and caveats: There were a few CMV-associated chains whose specificity for CMV antigens was confirmed in vitro. Both high specificity and high sensitivity reportedly marked the classifier's diagnosis of cytomegalovirus status.

Generated by immunoSEQ multiplex PCR, the TCRdb table keeps only in-frame clones and is missing some. The table has 250,000 or so clones, roughly 89% seen once. With V trimmed by 8 bases and J by 3 bases, 13 bases remained unmatched. CDR3 length: 15 residues. The germline CDR1 and CDR2 sequences are MNHEY and SMNVEV (reference sequence). The sequence came from a man aged 18 to 29 in good health and CMV-seronegative. This chain links TRBV27 with TRBJ2-7; 7 bases are a match to TRBD1. Material for sequencing was PBMCs. CDR3 sequence: CASGIGGAVIYEQYF. CDR3 nucleotides: TGTGCCAGCGGAATAGGGGGCGCGGTAATCTACGAGCAGTACTTC.